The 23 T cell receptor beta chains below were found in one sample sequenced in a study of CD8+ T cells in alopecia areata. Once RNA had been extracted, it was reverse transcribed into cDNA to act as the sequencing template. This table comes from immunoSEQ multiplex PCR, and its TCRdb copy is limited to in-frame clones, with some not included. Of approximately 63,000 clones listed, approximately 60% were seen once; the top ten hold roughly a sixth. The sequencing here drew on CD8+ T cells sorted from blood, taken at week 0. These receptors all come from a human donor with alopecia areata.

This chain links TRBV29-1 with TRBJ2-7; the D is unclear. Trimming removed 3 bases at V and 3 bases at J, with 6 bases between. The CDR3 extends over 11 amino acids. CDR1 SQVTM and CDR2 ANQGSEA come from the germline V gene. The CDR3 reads CSVERNYEQYF. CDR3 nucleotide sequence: TGCAGCGTTGAGCGGAACTACGAGCAGTACTTC.

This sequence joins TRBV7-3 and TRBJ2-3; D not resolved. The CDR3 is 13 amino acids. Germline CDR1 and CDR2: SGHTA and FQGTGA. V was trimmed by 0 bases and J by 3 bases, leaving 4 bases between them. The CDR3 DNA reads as TGTGCCAGCAGCTTAACGCAGACAGATACGCAGTATTTT. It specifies CASSLTQTDTQYF.

The CDR3 loop is CASSLGTGGPTDTQYF. In DNA form, the CDR3 reads TGTGCCAGCAGCTTAGGGACAGGGGGCCCCACAGATACGCAGTATTTT. The gene calls are TRBV7-8 and TRBJ2-3; 11 nucleotides line up with TRBD1. The CDR3 has 16 residues. Unmatched junction bases numbered 2, after V lost 1 base and J lost 2 bases. CDR1 SGHVS and CDR2 FQNEAQ come from the germline V gene.

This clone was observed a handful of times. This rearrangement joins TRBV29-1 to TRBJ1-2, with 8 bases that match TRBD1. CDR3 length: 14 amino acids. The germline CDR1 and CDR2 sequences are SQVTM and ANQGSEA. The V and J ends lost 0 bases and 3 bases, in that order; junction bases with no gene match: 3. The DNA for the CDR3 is TGCAGCGTTGAAGATTTGGACAGGGACTATGGCTACACCTTC. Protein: CSVEDLDRDYGYTF. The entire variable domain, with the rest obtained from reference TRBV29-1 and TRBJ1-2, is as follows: SAVISQKPSRDICQRGTSLTIQCQVDSQVTMMFWYRQQPGQSLTLIATANQGSEATYESGFVIDKFPISRPNLTFSTLTVSNMSPEDSSIYLCSVEDLDRDYGYTFGSGTRLTVV.

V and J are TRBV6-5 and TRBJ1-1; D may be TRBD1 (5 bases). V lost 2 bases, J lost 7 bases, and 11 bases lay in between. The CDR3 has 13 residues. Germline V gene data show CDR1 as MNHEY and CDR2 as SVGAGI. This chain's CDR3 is CASSYPRASEAFF. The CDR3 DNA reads TGTGCCAGCAGTTACCCCAGGGCCAGTGAAGCTTTCTTT.

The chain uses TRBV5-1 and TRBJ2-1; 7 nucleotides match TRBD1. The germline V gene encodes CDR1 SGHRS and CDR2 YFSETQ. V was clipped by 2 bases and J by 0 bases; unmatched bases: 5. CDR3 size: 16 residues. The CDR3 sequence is CASSFPTGSSYNEQFF. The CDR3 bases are TGCGCCAGCAGCTTCCCGACAGGGAGCTCCTACAATGAGCAGTTCTTC.

The CDR3 is CAISDGTGSKNIQYF. The CDR3 DNA is TGTGCCATCAGTGACGGGACAGGGTCCAAAAACATTCAGTACTTC. The rearrangement uses TRBV10-3 and TRBJ2-4, with 9 bases matching TRBD1. With V trimmed by 3 bases and J by 2 bases, 2 bases remained unmatched. Per the germline V gene, CDR1 is ENHRY and CDR2 is SYGVKD. This CDR3 is 15 amino acids long.

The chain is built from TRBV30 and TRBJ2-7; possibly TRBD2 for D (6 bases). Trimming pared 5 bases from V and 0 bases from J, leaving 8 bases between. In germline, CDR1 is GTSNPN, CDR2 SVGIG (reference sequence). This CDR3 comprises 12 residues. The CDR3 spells CAWSDYSYEQYF. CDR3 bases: TGTGCCTGGTCGGACTACTCCTACGAGCAGTACTTC.

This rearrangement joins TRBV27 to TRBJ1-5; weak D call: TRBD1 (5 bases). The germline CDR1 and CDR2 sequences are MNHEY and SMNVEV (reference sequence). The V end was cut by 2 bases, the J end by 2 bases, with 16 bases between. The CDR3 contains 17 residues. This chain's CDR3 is CASSLVPPGYGNQPQHF. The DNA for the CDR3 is TGTGCCAGCAGTTTAGTTCCACCAGGGTATGGCAATCAGCCCCAGCATTTT.

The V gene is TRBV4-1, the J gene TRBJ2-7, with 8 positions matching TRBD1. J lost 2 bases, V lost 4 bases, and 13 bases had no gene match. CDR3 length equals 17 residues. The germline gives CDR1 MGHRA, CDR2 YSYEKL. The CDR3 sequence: CASSPQDGRTGTYEQYF. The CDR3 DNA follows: TGCGCCAGCAGCCCCCAGGACGGCCGGACAGGGACCTACGAGCAGTACTTC.

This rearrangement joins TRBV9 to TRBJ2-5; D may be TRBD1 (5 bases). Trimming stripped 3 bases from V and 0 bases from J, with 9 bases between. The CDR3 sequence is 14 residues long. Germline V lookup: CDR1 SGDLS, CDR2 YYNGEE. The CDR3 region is CASSAYRYQETQYF. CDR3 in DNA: TGTGCCAGCAGCGCATACAGGTACCAAGAGACCCAGTACTTC.

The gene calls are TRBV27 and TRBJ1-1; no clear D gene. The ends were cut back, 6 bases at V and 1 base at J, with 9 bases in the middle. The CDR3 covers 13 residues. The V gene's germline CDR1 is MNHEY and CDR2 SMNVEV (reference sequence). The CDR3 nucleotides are TGTGCCAGCAGATATAACAGGAACACTGAAGCTTTCTTT. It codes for CASRYNRNTEAFF.

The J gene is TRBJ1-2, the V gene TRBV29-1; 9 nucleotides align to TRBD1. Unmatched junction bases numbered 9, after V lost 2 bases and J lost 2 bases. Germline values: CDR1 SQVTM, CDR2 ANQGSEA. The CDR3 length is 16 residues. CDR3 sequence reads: CSVEKEGTGWNYGYTF. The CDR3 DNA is TGCAGCGTTGAAAAAGAGGGGACAGGGTGGAACTATGGCTACACCTTC.

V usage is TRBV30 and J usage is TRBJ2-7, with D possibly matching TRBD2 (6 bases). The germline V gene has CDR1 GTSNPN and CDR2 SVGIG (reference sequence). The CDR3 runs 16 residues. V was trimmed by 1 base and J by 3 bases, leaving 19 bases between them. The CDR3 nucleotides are TGTGCCTGGAGTGGAATACTCTCGGGACTGGGCTACGAGCAGTACTTC. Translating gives CAWSGILSGLGYEQYF.

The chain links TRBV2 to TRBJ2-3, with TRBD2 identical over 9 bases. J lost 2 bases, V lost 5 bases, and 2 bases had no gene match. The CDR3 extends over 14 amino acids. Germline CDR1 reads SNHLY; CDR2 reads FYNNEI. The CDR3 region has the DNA TGTGCCAGCAGTAGCGGGGGGAACACAGATACGCAGTATTTT. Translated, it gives CASSSGGNTDTQYF.

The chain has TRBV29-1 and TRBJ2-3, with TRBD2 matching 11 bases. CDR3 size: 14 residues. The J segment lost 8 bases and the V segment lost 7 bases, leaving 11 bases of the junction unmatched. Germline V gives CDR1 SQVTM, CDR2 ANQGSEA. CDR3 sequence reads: CSADSTSGMGTQYF. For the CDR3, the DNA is TGCAGCGCCGACTCGACTAGCGGGATGGGTACGCAGTATTTT.

The CDR3 nucleotides are TGTGCCACCAGCAGAGATAGGGGACAGCCGCGTCATCAGCCCCAGCATTTT. Translation gives CATSRDRGQPRHQPQHF. J is TRBJ1-5 and V is TRBV15; the match to TRBD1 covers 7 bases. Germline V lookup: CDR1 LNHNV, CDR2 YYDKDF (reference sequence). V was pared by 0 bases and J by 5 bases, with 10 bases of the junction left unmatched. There are 17 residues in the CDR3. Filled out from reference TRBV15 and TRBJ1-5, the complete variable domain reads DAMVIQNPRYQVTQFGKPVTLSCSQTLNHNVMYWYQQKSSQAPKLLFHYYDKDFNNEADTPDNFQSRRPNTSFCFLDIRSPGLGDTAMYLCATSRDRGQPRHQPQHFGDGTRLSIL.

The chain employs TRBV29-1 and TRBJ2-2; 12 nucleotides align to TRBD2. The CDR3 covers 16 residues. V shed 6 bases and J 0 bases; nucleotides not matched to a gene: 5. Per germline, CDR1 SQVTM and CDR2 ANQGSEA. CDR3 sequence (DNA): TGCAGCGTAAGACTAGCGGGAGCAGCGAACACCGGGGAGCTGTTTTTT. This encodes CSVRLAGAANTGELFF.

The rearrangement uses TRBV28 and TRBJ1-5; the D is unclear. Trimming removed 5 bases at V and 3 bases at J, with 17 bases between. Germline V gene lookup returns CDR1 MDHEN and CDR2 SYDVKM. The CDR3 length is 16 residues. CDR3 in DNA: TGTGCCAGCAGTCCCCGTAGGCCCTCAAACAATCAGCCCCAGCATTTT. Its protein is CASSPRRPSNNQPQHF. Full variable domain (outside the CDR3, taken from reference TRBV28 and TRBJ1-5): DVKVTQSSRYLVKRTGEKVFLECVQDMDHENMFWYRQDPGLGLRLIYFSYDVKMKEKGDIPEGYSVSREKKERFSLILESASTNQTSMYLCASSPRRPSNNQPQHFGDGTRLSIL.

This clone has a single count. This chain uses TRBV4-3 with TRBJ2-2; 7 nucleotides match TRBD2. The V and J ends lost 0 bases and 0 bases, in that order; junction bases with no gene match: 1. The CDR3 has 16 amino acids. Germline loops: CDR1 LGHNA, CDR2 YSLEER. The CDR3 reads CASSQDGGANTGELFF. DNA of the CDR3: TGCGCCAGCAGCCAAGATGGGGGGGCGAACACCGGGGAGCTGTTTTTT.

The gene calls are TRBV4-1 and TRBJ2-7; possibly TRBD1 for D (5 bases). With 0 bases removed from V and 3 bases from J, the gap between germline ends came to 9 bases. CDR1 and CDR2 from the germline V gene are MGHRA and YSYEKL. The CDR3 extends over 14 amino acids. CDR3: CASSQEKGIYEQYF. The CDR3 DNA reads TGCGCCAGCAGCCAAGAGAAGGGGATCTACGAGCAGTACTTC.

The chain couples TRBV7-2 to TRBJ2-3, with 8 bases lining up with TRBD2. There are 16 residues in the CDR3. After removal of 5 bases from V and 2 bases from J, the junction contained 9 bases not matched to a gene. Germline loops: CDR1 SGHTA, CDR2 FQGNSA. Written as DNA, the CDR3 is TGTGCCAGCAGCCCCTTAGGGCGGGGGGACACAGATACGCAGTATTTT. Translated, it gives CASSPLGRGDTDTQYF.

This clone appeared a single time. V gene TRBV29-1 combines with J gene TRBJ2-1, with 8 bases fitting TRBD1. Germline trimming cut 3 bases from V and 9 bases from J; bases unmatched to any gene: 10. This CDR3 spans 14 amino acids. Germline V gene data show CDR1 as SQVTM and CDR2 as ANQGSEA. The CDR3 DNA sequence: TGCAGCGTTGAGTCGACAGGGGTAGGTTTTGAGCAGTTCTTC. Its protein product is CSVESTGVGFEQFF.